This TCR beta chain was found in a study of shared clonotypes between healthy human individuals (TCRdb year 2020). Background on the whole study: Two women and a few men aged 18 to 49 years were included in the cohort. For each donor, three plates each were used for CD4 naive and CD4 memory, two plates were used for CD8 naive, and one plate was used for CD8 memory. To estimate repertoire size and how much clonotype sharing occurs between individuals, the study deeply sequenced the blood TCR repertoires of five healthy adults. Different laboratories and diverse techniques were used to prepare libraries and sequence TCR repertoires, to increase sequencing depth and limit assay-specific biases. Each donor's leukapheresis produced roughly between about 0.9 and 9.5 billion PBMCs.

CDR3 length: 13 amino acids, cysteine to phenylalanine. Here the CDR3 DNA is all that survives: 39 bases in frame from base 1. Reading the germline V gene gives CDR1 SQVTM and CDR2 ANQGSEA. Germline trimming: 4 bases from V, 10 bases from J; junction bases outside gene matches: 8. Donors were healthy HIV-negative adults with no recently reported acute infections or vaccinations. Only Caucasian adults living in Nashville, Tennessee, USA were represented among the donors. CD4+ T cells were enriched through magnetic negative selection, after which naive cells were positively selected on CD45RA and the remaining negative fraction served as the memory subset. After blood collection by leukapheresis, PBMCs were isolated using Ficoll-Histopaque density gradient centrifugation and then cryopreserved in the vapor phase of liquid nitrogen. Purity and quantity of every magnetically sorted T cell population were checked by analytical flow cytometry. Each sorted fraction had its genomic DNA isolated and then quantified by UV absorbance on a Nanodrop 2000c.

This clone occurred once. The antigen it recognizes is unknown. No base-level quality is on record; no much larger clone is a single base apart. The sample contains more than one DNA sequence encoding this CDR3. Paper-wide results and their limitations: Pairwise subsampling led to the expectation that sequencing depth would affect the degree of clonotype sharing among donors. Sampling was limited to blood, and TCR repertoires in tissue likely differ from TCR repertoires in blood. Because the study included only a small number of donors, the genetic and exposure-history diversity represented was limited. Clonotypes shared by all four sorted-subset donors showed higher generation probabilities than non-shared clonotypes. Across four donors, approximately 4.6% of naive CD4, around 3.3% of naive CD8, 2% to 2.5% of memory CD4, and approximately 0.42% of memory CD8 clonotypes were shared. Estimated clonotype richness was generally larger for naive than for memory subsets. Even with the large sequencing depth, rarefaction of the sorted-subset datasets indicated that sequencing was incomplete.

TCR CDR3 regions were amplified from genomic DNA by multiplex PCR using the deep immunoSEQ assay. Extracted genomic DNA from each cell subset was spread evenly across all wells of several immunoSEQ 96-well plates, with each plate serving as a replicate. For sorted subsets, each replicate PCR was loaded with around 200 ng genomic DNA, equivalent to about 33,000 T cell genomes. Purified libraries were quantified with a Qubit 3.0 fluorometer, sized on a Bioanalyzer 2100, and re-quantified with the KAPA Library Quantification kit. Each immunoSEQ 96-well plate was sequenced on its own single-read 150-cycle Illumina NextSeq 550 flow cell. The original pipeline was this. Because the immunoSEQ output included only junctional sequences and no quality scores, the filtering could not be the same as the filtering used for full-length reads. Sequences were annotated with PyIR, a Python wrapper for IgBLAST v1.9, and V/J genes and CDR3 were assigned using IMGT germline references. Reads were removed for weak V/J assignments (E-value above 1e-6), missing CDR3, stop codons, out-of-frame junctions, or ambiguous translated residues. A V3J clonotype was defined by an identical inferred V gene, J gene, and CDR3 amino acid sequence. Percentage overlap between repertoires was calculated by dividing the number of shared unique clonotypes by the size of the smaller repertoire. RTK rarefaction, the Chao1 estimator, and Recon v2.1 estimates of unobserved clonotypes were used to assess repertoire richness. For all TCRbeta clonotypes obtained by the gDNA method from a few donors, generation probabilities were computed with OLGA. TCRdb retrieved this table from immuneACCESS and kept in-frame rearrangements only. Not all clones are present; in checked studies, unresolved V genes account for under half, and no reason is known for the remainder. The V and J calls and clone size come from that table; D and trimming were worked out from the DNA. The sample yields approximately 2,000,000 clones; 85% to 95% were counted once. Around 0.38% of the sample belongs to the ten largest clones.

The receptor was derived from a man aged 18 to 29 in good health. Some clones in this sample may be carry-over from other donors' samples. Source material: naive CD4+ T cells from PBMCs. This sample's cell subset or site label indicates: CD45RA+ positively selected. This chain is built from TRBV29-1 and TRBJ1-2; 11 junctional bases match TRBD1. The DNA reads TGCAGCGTTGTCGGACAGGGGGCGCGGGACTACACCTTC. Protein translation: CSVVGQGARDYTF.